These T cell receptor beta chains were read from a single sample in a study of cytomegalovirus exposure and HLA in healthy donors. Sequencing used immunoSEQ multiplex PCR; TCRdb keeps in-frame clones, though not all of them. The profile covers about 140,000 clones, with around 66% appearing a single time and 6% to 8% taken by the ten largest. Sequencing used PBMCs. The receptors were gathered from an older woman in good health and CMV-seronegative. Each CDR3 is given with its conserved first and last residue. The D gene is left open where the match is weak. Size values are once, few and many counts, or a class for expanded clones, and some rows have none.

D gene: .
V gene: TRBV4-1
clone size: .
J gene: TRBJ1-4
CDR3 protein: CASSQDRTGRNEKLFF
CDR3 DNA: TGCGCCAGCAGCCAAGATCGAACAGGCCGTAATGAAAAACTGTTTTTT

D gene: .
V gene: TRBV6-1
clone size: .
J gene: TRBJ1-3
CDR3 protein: CASSEVVGNTIYF
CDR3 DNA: TGTGCCAGCAGCGAGGTCGTTGGAAACACCATATATTTT

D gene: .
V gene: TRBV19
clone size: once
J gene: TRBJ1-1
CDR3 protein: CASRQRQDKAFF
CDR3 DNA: TGTGCCAGTAGACAACGACAGGACAAAGCTTTCTTT

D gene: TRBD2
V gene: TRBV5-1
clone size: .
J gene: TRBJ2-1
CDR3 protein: CASRLAASYNEQFF
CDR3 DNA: TGCGCCAGCAGACTAGCGGCCTCCTACAATGAGCAGTTCTTC

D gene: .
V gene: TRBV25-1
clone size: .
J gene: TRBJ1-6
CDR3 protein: CASSASSGRGNSPLHF
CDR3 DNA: TGTGCCAGCAGTGCATCCAGTGGCAGGGGCAATTCACCCCTCCACTTT

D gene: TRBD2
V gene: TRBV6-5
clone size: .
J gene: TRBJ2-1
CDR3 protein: CASSRGTTNEQFF
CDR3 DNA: TGTGCCAGCAGTAGAGGGACTACCAATGAGCAGTTCTTC

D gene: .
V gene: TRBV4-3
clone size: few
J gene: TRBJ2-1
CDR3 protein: CASSQENRGGDEQFF
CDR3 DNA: TGCGCCAGCAGCCAAGAAAACAGGGGGGGTGATGAGCAGTTCTTC

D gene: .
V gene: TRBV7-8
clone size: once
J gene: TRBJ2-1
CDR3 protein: CASSLTGPPPTFF
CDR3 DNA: TGTGCCAGCAGCTTAACAGGGCCCCCACCAACGTTCTTC

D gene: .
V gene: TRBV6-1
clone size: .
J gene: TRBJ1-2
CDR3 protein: CASSAGDGNNYGYTF
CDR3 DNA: TGTGCCAGCAGTGCGGGGGACGGTAACAACTATGGCTACACCTTC

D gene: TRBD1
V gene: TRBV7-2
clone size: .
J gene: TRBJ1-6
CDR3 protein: CASSLVRGTGEGSPLHF
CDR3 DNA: TGTGCCAGCAGCTTAGTCCGCGGGACAGGGGAGGGGTCACCCCTCCACTTT

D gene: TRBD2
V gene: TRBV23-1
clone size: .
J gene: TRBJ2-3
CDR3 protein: CASKASGHTDTQYF
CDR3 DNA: TGCGCCAGCAAGGCTAGCGGCCACACAGATACGCAGTATTTT

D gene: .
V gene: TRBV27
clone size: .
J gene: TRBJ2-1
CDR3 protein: CASSFLSSEQFF
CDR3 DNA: TGTGCCAGCAGTTTTCTTAGTAGTGAGCAGTTCTTC

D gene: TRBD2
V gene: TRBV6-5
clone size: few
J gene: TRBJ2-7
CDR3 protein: CATTGTSGSYEQYF
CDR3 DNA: TGTGCCACGACAGGGACTAGCGGCTCCTACGAGCAGTACTTC

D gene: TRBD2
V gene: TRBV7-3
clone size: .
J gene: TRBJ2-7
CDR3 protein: CASSPAQGGSYEQYF
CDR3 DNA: TGTGCCAGCAGCCCCGCCCAAGGCGGGAGCTACGAGCAGTACTTC

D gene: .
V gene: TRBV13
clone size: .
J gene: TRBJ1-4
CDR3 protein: CASSLTGQSNEKLFF
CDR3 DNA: TGTGCCAGCAGCTTAACAGGGCAGAGTAATGAAAAACTGTTTTTT

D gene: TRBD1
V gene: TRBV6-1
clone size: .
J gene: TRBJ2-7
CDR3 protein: CASNTGQAFYEQYF
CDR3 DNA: TGTGCCAGCAACACCGGACAGGCCTTCTACGAGCAGTACTTC

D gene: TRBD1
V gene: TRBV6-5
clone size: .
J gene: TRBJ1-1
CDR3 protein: CASSYETGVTEAFF
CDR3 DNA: TGTGCCAGCAGTTACGAGACAGGGGTCACTGAAGCTTTCTTT